The 32 T cell receptor beta chains below all came from one sample that was sequenced in a study of shared clonotypes between healthy human individuals. Some clones are missing from TCRdb's copy, which holds only in-frame ones; the method was immunoSEQ multiplex PCR. Here the sample spans about 680,000 clones, approximately 75% being singletons. Sequences were obtained from memory CD4+ T cells sorted from blood. Subset: CD45RA-negative fraction. Receptors originate from a woman aged 25 to 39 in good health.

This clone was detected only a few times. The rearrangement links TRBV10-1 to TRBJ2-7; TRBD1 aligns across 7 bases. Per the germline V gene, CDR1 is WNHNN and CDR2 is SYGVQD (reference sequence). The CDR3 sequence is 16 residues long. V shed 4 bases and J 0 bases; nucleotides not matched to a gene: 9. The CDR3 sequence is CASSGVDRLSSYEQYF. CDR3 nucleotides: TGCGCCAGCAGTGGGGTGGACAGGTTGAGCTCCTACGAGCAGTACTTC.

The V call is TRBV30, the J call TRBJ1-5; D is ambiguous. Trimming took off 4 bases at V and 0 bases at J, with 10 bases between the two ends. Germline CDR1 is GTSNPN and CDR2 is SVGIG (reference sequence). The length of the CDR3 is 14 residues. The CDR3 protein is CAWTLPYSNQPQHF. The DNA for the CDR3 is TGTGCCTGGACCCTTCCTTATAGCAATCAGCCCCAGCATTTT. The whole variable domain, filled in from reference TRBV30 and TRBJ1-5, reads SQTIHQWPATLVQPVGSPLSLECTVEGTSNPNLYWYRQAAGRGLQLLFYSVGIGQISSEVPQNLSASRPQDRQFILSSKKLLLSDSGFYLCAWTLPYSNQPQHFGDGTRLSIL.

The chain combines TRBV2 with TRBJ1-5; D gene uncertain. Germline V lookup: CDR1 SNHLY, CDR2 FYNNEI. Trimming pared 2 bases from V and 5 bases from J, leaving 7 bases between. The CDR3 has 13 residues. Here the CDR3 DNA reads TGTGCCAGCAGTGAACACGACTATCAGCCCCAGCATTTT. It is translated as CASSEHDYQPQHF.

V is TRBV11-2 and J is TRBJ1-1; D is undetermined. Germline V gives CDR1 SGHAT, CDR2 FQNNGV. V was clipped by 5 bases and J by 4 bases, with 11 bases between them. The CDR3 loop spans 13 amino acids. CDR3 in DNA: TGTGCCAGCAGCCCTATGGAGGGCACTGAAGCTTTCTTT. Translation gives CASSPMEGTEAFF. The entire variable domain, with the rest obtained from reference TRBV11-2 and TRBJ1-1, is as follows: EAGVAQSPRYKIIEKRQSVAFWCNPISGHATLYWYQQILGQGPKLLIQFQNNGVVDDSQLPKDRFSAERLKGVDSTLKIQPAKLEDSAVYLCASSPMEGTEAFFGQGTRLTVV.

The chain carries TRBV6-5 and TRBJ1-2, with D unresolved. This CDR3 contains 13 residues. CDR1 is MNHEY, CDR2 SVGAGI, per germline. Deletions cut 2 bases from V and 10 bases from J, with 14 bases between. This CDR3 is CASSYGQDYYYTF. The DNA for the CDR3 is TGTGCCAGCAGTTACGGGCAGGACTATTACTACACCTTC.

The chain has TRBV7-3 and TRBJ2-3; TRBD2 matches 9 bases. Unmatched junction bases numbered 2, after V lost 1 base and J lost 3 bases. CDR1 is SGHTA and CDR2 is FQGTGA in the germline V gene. The CDR3 is 15 amino acids. This chain's CDR3 is CASSLIAGATDTQYF. As DNA, the CDR3 is TGTGCCAGCAGCTTAATAGCGGGAGCTACAGATACGCAGTATTTT.

As DNA, the CDR3 is TGTGCCAGCACTCAGAGACAGAGCTCCTACGAGCAGTACTTC. Its translation is CASTQRQSSYEQYF. The V and J genes are TRBV6-6 and TRBJ2-7; D is possibly TRBD1 (5 bases). The V and J ends lost 7 bases and 0 bases respectively, with 13 bases between them. The CDR3 loop spans 14 amino acids. CDR1 and CDR2 (germline): MNHNY, SVGAGI (reference sequence).

The chain joins TRBV5-1 to TRBJ2-2, with 10 bases matching TRBD2. V shed 5 bases and J 6 bases; nucleotides not matched to a gene: 7. Germline V gene lookup returns CDR1 SGHRS and CDR2 YFSETQ. The CDR3 sequence is 15 residues long. CDR3 nucleotide sequence: TGCGCCAGCAGATCAGCGGGAGGGCCGTCCGGGGAGCTGTTTTTT. Protein product: CASRSAGGPSGELFF.

This clone was detected only a few times. The same CDR3 also results from other DNA sequences found in this sample. The J gene is TRBJ1-5, the V gene TRBV19; no clear D. The CDR3 is 15 amino acids. V dropped 6 bases and J dropped 0 bases, with 12 bases sitting between them. Looked up from germline, CDR1 is LNHDA and CDR2 is SQIVND (reference sequence). This CDR3 is CASSPRGYSNQPQHF. Written as DNA, the CDR3 is TGTGCCAGTAGCCCCCGTGGTTATAGCAATCAGCCCCAGCATTTT.

This chain uses TRBV9 with TRBJ1-3; D might be TRBD1 (5 bases). Looked up from germline, CDR1 is SGDLS and CDR2 is YYNGEE. The CDR3 length is 15 residues. V was clipped by 6 bases and J by 1 base, with 14 bases between them. The CDR3 sequence: CASTPRGGSGNTIYF. The CDR3 nucleotides are TGTGCCAGCACCCCGCGGGGGGGGTCTGGAAACACCATATATTTT.

CDR3 in DNA: TGTGCCTGGAGTGTATCCCGACAGGCTAGTGGCTACACCTTC. Translation: CAWSVSRQASGYTF. The chain recombines TRBV30 with TRBJ1-2; tentative D call: TRBD1 (6 bases). Germline V gene sequence: CDR1 GTSNPN, CDR2 SVGIG (reference sequence). The CDR3 runs 14 residues. V was cut by 0 bases and J by 7 bases, with 15 bases left in between.

The V gene is TRBV5-6, the J gene TRBJ1-4; weak D call: TRBD1 (6 bases). V lost 5 bases, J lost 13 bases, and 18 bases lay in between. Looked up from germline, CDR1 is SGHDT and CDR2 is YYEEEE. This CDR3 contains 13 residues. CDR3 nucleotides: TGTGCCAGCAGTCGCACGACAGGCCGCTCACTGTTTTTT. Amino acids: CASSRTTGRSLFF.

V usage is TRBV29-1 and J usage is TRBJ2-7; 8 positions match TRBD1. CDR1 and CDR2 from the germline V gene are SQVTM and ANQGSEA. The V gene end was trimmed by 4 bases and the J gene end by 4 bases; junction bases not matched to a gene: 9. The CDR3 loop spans 14 amino acids. The CDR3 reads CSVAQGVSGYEQYF. For the CDR3, the DNA is TGCAGCGTTGCACAGGGGGTTTCGGGGTACGAGCAGTACTTC.

The V gene is TRBV10-3, the J gene TRBJ2-7, with 11 bases that match TRBD2. CDR1 and CDR2 (germline): ENHRY, SYGVKD. Trimming removed 0 bases from V and 2 bases from J; junction bases left unmatched: 3. CDR3 length equals 16 residues. This CDR3 reads CAISESDSGRAYEQYF. Written as DNA, the CDR3 is TGTGCCATCAGTGAGTCGGATAGCGGGAGGGCCTACGAGCAGTACTTC.

V and J are TRBV23-1 and TRBJ2-7, with D possibly being TRBD1 or TRBD2 (5 bases each). TRBV23-1 is sorted into the ORF group, with uncertain function. V was clipped by 7 bases and J by 4 bases, with 23 bases between them. This CDR3 has 16 amino acids. The chain's CDR3 is CASIPVTGTAFYEQYF. CDR3 nucleotide sequence: TGCGCCAGCATCCCAGTGACCGGGACCGCGTTTTACGAGCAGTACTTC.

The V call is TRBV5-1, the J call TRBJ2-1; D ambiguous. Germline-derived CDR1 and CDR2 are SGHRS and YFSETQ. The CDR3 sequence is 14 residues long. Trimming took off 2 bases at V and 8 bases at J, with 14 bases between the two ends. The CDR3 region is CASSFGPGSYEQFF. CDR3 nucleotides: TGCGCCAGCAGCTTCGGCCCCGGGTCGTATGAGCAGTTCTTC.

The chain has TRBV5-1 and TRBJ2-7, with TRBD1 identical over 11 bases. The CDR3 length is 16 residues. Germline V gene lookup returns CDR1 SGHRS and CDR2 YFSETQ. With V trimmed by 4 bases and J by 6 bases, 12 bases remained unmatched. This CDR3 is CASSPTTGQGAGEQYF. The CDR3 DNA is TGCGCCAGCAGCCCAACCACCGGACAGGGGGCCGGCGAGCAGTACTTC.

The rearrangement joins TRBV28 to TRBJ1-5; D not certain. Germline V gene lookup returns CDR1 MDHEN and CDR2 SYDVKM. V was pared by 2 bases and J by 2 bases, with 7 bases between. The CDR3 is made up of 14 amino acids. CDR3 protein: CASSLRSGNQPQHF. CDR3 bases: TGTGCCAGCAGTTTAAGGAGTGGCAATCAGCCCCAGCATTTT.

This chain uses TRBV11-2 with TRBJ1-2, with no clear D. The CDR3 covers 15 residues. V was cut by 0 bases and J by 1 base, with 9 bases left in between. The germline CDR1 and CDR2 sequences are SGHAT and FQNNGV. CDR3 bases: TGTGCCAGCAGCTTAGAGTCGGGCAATAACTATGGCTACACCTTC. Translation gives CASSLESGNNYGYTF.

The chain has TRBV6-1 and TRBJ2-5; 8 positions match TRBD2. The J call is doubtful: the DNA matches TRBJ2-7 better. Looked up from germline, CDR1 is MNHNS and CDR2 is SASEGT. CDR3 length equals 15 residues. The DNA for the CDR3 is TGTGCCAGCAAAGCACTTAGCGGGACGGCCTACGAGCAGTACTTC. Protein sequence: CASKALSGTAYEQYF.

This clone was counted a few times. At the DNA level, this CDR3 is encoded by other sequences in the same sample as well. V is TRBV5-1 and J is TRBJ1-5; 9 nucleotides match TRBD1. The germline CDR1 and CDR2 sequences are SGHRS and YFSETQ. With 4 bases clipped from V and 9 bases from J, the junction kept 8 bases outside the gene matches. CDR3 length: 14 residues. CDR3 coding DNA: TGCGCCAGCAGCCCCGGGACAGGGTCTTTGCCCCAGCATTTT. Translation: CASSPGTGSLPQHF.

The chain uses TRBV6-5 and TRBJ2-1; maybe TRBD1 (6 bases). Trimming took 2 bases from V and 4 from J, leaving 12 bases between them. The CDR3 sequence is 15 residues long. Germline V CDR1 and CDR2: MNHEY, SVGAGI. CDR3 residues: CASSYHQTGYNEQFF. CDR3 nucleotides: TGTGCCAGCAGTTACCACCAAACAGGGTACAATGAGCAGTTCTTC.

At least ten counts were recorded for this clone. The chain uses TRBV28 and TRBJ2-3; possible D gene TRBD2, 6 bases. Trimming removed 7 bases from V and 0 bases from J, with 14 bases in between. CDR1 is MDHEN, CDR2 SYDVKM, per germline. The CDR3 spans 15 residues. In DNA, the CDR3 is TGTGCCAGCACCGGTAGCGGACTTAGCACAGATACGCAGTATTTT. Translating it yields CASTGSGLSTDTQYF.

CDR3 nucleotides: TGTGCCAGCAGGAGGACAGGGCCGACTCGGGGCTACACCTTC. Its protein is CASRRTGPTRGYTF. J is TRBJ1-2 and V is TRBV2; 8 positions agree with TRBD1. V shed 6 bases and J 8 bases; nucleotides not matched to a gene: 11. The V gene's germline CDR1 is SNHLY and CDR2 FYNNEI. The CDR3 has 14 residues.

The DNA of the CDR3 is TGTGCCAGCAGACAGGGGATGATCGGGGAGCTGTTTTTT. Translating gives CASRQGMIGELFF. The chain couples TRBV28 to TRBJ2-2, with 7 bases that match TRBD1. This CDR3 comprises 13 residues. The V gene's germline CDR1 is MDHEN and CDR2 SYDVKM. V was clipped by 6 bases and J by 7 bases; unmatched bases: 5. The entire variable domain, with the rest obtained from reference TRBV28 and TRBJ2-2, is as follows: DVKVTQSSRYLVKRTGEKVFLECVQDMDHENMFWYRQDPGLGLRLIYFSYDVKMKEKGDIPEGYSVSREKKERFSLILESASTNQTSMYLCASRQGMIGELFFGEGSRLTVL.

The chain uses TRBV28 and TRBJ2-7; D uncertain. V was shortened by 2 bases and J by 4 bases, with 6 bases between the two germline ends. Germline CDR1 MDHEN, CDR2 SYDVKM. The CDR3 has 12 residues. CDR3 DNA: TGTGCCAGCAGTTTAAATTTTTACGAGCAGTACTTC. This sequence encodes CASSLNFYEQYF.

This clone has only one observation. The gene calls are TRBV2 and TRBJ1-1; 7 nucleotides match TRBD1. This CDR3 spans 13 amino acids. CDR1 and CDR2 from the germline V gene are SNHLY and FYNNEI. After removal of 7 bases from V and 3 bases from J, the junction contained 5 bases not matched to a gene. As DNA, the CDR3 is TGTGCCAGCACTATGGACAGGTACACTGAAGCTTTCTTT. It translates to CASTMDRYTEAFF.

The CDR3 sequence is CASSALWRGLNTEAFF. CDR3 sequence (DNA): TGTGCCAGCAGTGCCCTGTGGCGGGGGCTGAACACTGAAGCTTTCTTT. The chain couples TRBV6-1 to TRBJ1-1; D is possibly TRBD1 (6 bases). Germline V gives CDR1 MNHNS, CDR2 SASEGT. This CDR3 comprises 16 residues. Trimming left V 4 bases short and J 0 bases short, with 15 bases between.

This clone has just a few counts. The rearrangement joins TRBV27 to TRBJ2-5; D might be TRBD2 (6 bases). Germline CDR1 reads MNHEY; CDR2 reads SMNVEV (reference sequence). Trimming pared 8 bases from V and 3 bases from J, leaving 19 bases between. The CDR3 runs 15 residues. The chain's CDR3 is CASYSSGLMKETQYF. The CDR3 nucleotides are TGTGCCAGCTACTCCTCGGGACTTATGAAAGAGACCCAGTACTTC.

This clone was detected ten times or more. V usage is TRBV6-1 and J usage is TRBJ1-2, with D perhaps matching TRBD1 (6 bases). The CDR3 runs to 15 residues. The V gene's germline CDR1 is MNHNS and CDR2 SASEGT. V dropped 1 base and J dropped 3 bases, with 12 bases sitting between them. The CDR3 nucleotides read TGTGCCAGCAGTGAAGTGGGGGCATTCGACTATGGCTACACCTTC. Translation: CASSEVGAFDYGYTF.

V usage is TRBV9 and J usage is TRBJ2-1; 10 nucleotides agree with TRBD1. J was trimmed by 9 bases and V by 2 bases; bases with no gene match: 5. The CDR3 totals 14 residues. CDR1 and CDR2 from the germline V gene are SGDLS and YYNGEE. The DNA of the CDR3 is TGTGCCAGCAGCGTGGGACAGGGGTTGGGTGAGCAGTTCTTC. Protein: CASSVGQGLGEQFF.

The chain uses TRBV30 and TRBJ1-5, with D unresolved. The CDR3 is made up of 14 amino acids. V lost 3 bases to trimming and J lost 4 bases, with 13 bases between them. In germline, CDR1 is GTSNPN, CDR2 SVGIG (reference sequence). The CDR3 DNA reads as TGTGCCTGGAGCGAATTGGGCCCAAATCAGCCCCAGCATTTT. It is translated as CAWSELGPNQPQHF. The whole variable domain, remainder taken from reference TRBV30 and TRBJ1-5, is SQTIHQWPATLVQPVGSPLSLECTVEGTSNPNLYWYRQAAGRGLQLLFYSVGIGQISSEVPQNLSASRPQDRQFILSSKKLLLSDSGFYLCAWSELGPNQPQHFGDGTRLSIL.